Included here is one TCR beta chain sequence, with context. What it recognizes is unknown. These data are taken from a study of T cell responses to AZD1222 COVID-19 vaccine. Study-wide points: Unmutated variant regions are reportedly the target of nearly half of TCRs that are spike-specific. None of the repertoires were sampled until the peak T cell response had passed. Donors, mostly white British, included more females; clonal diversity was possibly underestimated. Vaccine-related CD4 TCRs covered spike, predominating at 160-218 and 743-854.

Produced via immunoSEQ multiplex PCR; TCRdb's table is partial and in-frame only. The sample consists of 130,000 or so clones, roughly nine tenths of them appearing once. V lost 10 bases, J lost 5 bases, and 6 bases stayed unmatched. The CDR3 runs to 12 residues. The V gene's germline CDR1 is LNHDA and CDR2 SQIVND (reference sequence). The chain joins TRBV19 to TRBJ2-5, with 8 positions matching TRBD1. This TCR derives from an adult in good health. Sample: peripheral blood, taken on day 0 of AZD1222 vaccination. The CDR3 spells CATKDRVETQYF. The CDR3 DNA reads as TGTGCCACCAAGGACAGGGTGGAGACCCAGTACTTC.